This T cell receptor (beta chain) was observed in a study of T cells in Graves' hyperthyroidism and ophthalmopathy. TCR beta CDR3 regions were amplified from RNA. The TCR CDR3 first-round RT-PCR relied on the HTBI primer set. MiXCR, applied by TCRdb to the multiplex PCR reads, yields one record per CDR3 protein. The sample has around 700,000 distinct CDR3 sequences, 18% seen once; the top ten hold roughly a sixth. This CDR3 has 11 amino acids. Germline V gene sequence: CDR1 MNHNS, CDR2 SASEGT. Trimming pared 10 bases from V and 5 bases from J, leaving 9 bases between. The receptor was derived from a woman aged 50 to 65 with Graves' hyperthyroidism that later progressed to Graves' ophthalmopathy. This chain uses TRBV6-1 with TRBJ2-1; D is unclear. The specimen sequenced was blood. The CDR3 reads CATARDNEQFF. CDR3 in DNA: TGTGCCACCGCCCGGGACAATGAGCAGTTCTTC.